This TCR beta chain is from a study of beta chain features in type 1 diabetes (dated 2018 in TCRdb). Background on the whole study: Patients and healthy donors did not differ in mean age, gender distribution, total cell number or subset yield. Naive and central memory subsets were obtained from all 30 or so donors, but regulatory and stem cell-like memory subsets were isolated from only 8 patients and 8 healthy donors. A total of roughly 100 million sorted cells were examined across all samples, and the number of cells per subset was strongly correlated with RNA yield. In the study, TCRB repertoires of sorted circulating CD4+ T cell subsets from recently diagnosed type 1 diabetes patients were compared with those of matched healthy donors.

Inclusive of the bounding cysteine and phenylalanine, the CDR3 is 15 residues long. Only the CDR3 DNA stays, 45 bases, in frame from base 1. V is reduced by 6 bases and J by 3 bases, leaving a spacing of 17 bases between them. The germline V gene supplies CDR1 MNHEY and CDR2 SVGAGI. With respect to this clone: The specificity of this receptor is unknown. No base qualities exist here, and no much larger clone lies one base off it.

The entire isolated RNA was reverse transcribed using the High Capacity cDNA Reverse Transcription Kit, and thus expressed TCRB transcripts were sequenced. Naive, central memory and regulatory T cell samples underwent deep immunoSEQ sequencing, averaging approximately 3.3 million total reads per sample. Sorted cells were lysed in RLT buffer, and RNA was extracted using DNase-treated RNeasy Micro or Mini kits according to cell number. Each cell subset was processed on its own to prevent cross-contamination, while patient and healthy donor samples were processed together. The immunoSEQ multiplex PCR was used to amplify TCRB sequences from cDNA, generating 87-bp fragments that spanned the CDR3 region. The amplicons were sequenced using the Illumina HiSeq platform. The paper's processing steps were these. Synthetic template baselines were used to correct PCR bias computationally, reads within Hamming distance 2 were collapsed, and singletons that could not be merged were discarded. Reads were aligned against IMGT so that V, D and J genes, CDR3 length and insertions or deletions at six rearrangement sites could be assigned. Clonotype counts were normalized to sorted cell number within each subset before computing true diversity and Gini coefficients with the tcR R package. Repertoire sharing was quantified using the overlap coefficient calculated on TCRB nucleotide sequences. Out-of-frame TCRB sequences from naive cells were analyzed to stand in for the pre-selection repertoire. TCRdb limited this immuneACCESS table to in-frame rearrangements with V and J called. A share of clones is missing; checked studies link under half to unresolved V genes, and the rest is unexplained. V, J and clone size are those of that table, while D and trimming were read from the DNA. This sample gives hundreds of thousands of clones in total; over 11% of them show up just once. Approximately 0.039% of the sample comes from the top ten.

From each donor, a single peripheral blood sample of around 120 mL on average was drawn into heparinised tubes. A BD FACSAria II was used to sort naive, central memory, regulatory and stem cell-like memory CD4+ T cells with a panel that included CD45RO, CCR7, CD25, CD127, CD95 and CD27. A purity above 95% was achieved for all sorted populations. Right away, PBMCs were isolated by Lymphoprep density gradient centrifugation and were stained directly, with no culture step. Samples were stained and sorted in pairs, with one healthy donor and one patient per experiment, so that batch effects were minimized. Results and caveats for the whole study, not just this receptor: Shorter templates might have been favored by PCR, but patient and control samples were amplified and corrected together, so both groups would have been affected equally by any skew. Naive, central memory and regulatory TCRB repertoires appeared to be more alike among patients than among healthy donors. Fewer insertions and more nucleotide deletions at VDJ recombination sites were observed in patients with type 1 diabetes, implying thymic rearrangement abnormalities. Type 1 diabetes patients showed a moderate but significant shortening of TCRB CDR3 length in all four CD4+ subsets. Because cDNA was sequenced instead of genomic DNA, highly expressing activated cells could be over-represented, though the groups showed no difference in activation or CD3 levels. HLA sub-analyses involved small numbers of individuals, so any influence of HLA type on TCRB rearrangement remained unresolved.

This clonotype was obtained from a man aged 18 to 30 with type 1 diabetes. The chain is assembled from TRBV6-5 and TRBJ1-2; a weak D assignment points to TRBD1 (6 bases agree). Sequencing input: naive CD4+ T cells from blood. The intended sense of this specimen's cell subset or site label: true naive CD4+ T cells. This receptor carries the CDR3 CASSYTLRQDYGYTF. The bases read TGTGCCAGCAGCTACACTCTACGACAGGACTATGGCTACACCTTC.